The 23 T cell receptor beta chains presented below share a single source sample, sequenced in a study of T cell repertoires in cytomegalovirus infection. TCRdb analysed the reads with MiXCR anew, one entry per CDR3 protein. The repertoire holds approximately 180,000 distinct CDR3 sequences, with about 18% as singletons. Sample: CD8+ T cells from PBMCs. The receptor set was obtained from a human donor in good health (CMV status not recorded). Some clones in this sample may be carry-over from other donors' samples.

The chain is built from TRBV24-1 and TRBJ2-3; a possible D gene is TRBD2 (5 bases). V lost 4 bases and J lost 2, with 12 bases in between. Germline V gene sequence: CDR1 KGHDR, CDR2 SFDVKD. This CDR3 region has 15 residues. The CDR3 protein is CATSDERANTDTQYF. The CDR3 DNA follows: TGTGCCACCAGTGACGAGAGGGCTAACACAGATACGCAGTATTTT.

The rearrangement joins TRBV30 to TRBJ1-6; D may be TRBD1 (6 bases). The CDR3 runs to 15 residues. The germline gives CDR1 GTSNPN, CDR2 SVGIG (reference sequence). Between the trimmed V and J ends, which lost 2 bases and 6 bases, there was a span of 14 bases. The CDR3 region is CAWSHPDRPNSPLHF. The CDR3 nucleotides are TGTGCCTGGAGTCACCCCGACAGGCCTAATTCACCCCTCCACTTT.

A few counts support this clonotype. The chain links TRBV25-1 to TRBJ1-5; D not resolved. V was cut by 2 bases and J by 5 bases, with 7 bases left in between. The CDR3 is made up of 13 amino acids. Germline V gene sequence: CDR1 MGHDK, CDR2 SYGVNS. The CDR3 here is CASSENGYQPQHF. In DNA form, the CDR3 reads TGTGCCAGCAGTGAAAATGGATATCAGCCCCAGCATTTT.

This chain links TRBV7-9 with TRBJ1-1; 7 nucleotides align to TRBD1. After removal of 5 bases from V and 5 bases from J, the junction contained 8 bases not matched to a gene. The germline V gene encodes CDR1 SEHNR and CDR2 FQNEAQ (reference sequence). This CDR3 is built from 14 residues. This chain's CDR3 is CASSPPTGSTEAFF. The CDR3 nucleotides read TGTGCCAGCAGCCCGCCGACAGGGAGTACTGAAGCTTTCTTT.

The sample holds a few counts of this clonotype. The chain is built from TRBV6-2 or TRBV6-3 and TRBJ2-1; a possible D gene is TRBD2 (6 bases). The CDR3 length is 14 residues. Germline V gene lookup returns CDR1 MNHEY and CDR2 SVGEGT. Between the trimmed V and J ends, which lost 7 bases and 1 base, there was a span of 11 bases. The CDR3 nucleotides read TGTGCCAGCACCAGGGACTTTTCCTACAATGAGCAGTTCTTC. Amino acids: CASTRDFSYNEQFF.

The chain uses TRBV28 and TRBJ1-6, with D uncertain. Germline V CDR1 and CDR2: MDHEN, SYDVKM. This CDR3 is 17 amino acids long. Trimming stripped 0 bases from V and 5 bases from J, with 14 bases between. This chain's CDR3 is CASSLWGYRGDNSPLHF. The CDR3 DNA sequence: TGTGCCAGCAGTTTATGGGGCTACCGAGGAGATAATTCACCCCTCCACTTT.

The chain links TRBV7-9 to TRBJ2-7, with 11 bases identical to TRBD1. This CDR3 comprises 15 residues. The germline CDR1 and CDR2 sequences are SEHNR and FQNEAQ (reference sequence). V trimming: 4 bases; J trimming: 3 bases; junction bases outside the gene matches: 5. The CDR3 loop is CASSWRDRGDYEQYF. CDR3 DNA: TGTGCCAGCAGCTGGAGGGACAGGGGGGACTACGAGCAGTACTTC. Looking up the rest from reference TRBV7-9 and TRBJ2-7 gives the full variable domain: DTGVSQNPRHKITKRGQNVTFRCDPISEHNRLYWYRQTLGQGPEFLTYFQNEAQLEKSRLLSDRFSAERPKGSFSTLEIQRTEQGDSAMYLCASSWRDRGDYEQYFGPGTRLTVT.

This clonotype has a handful of counts. V and J are TRBV6-1 and TRBJ2-5; TRBD1 might be the D (6 bases). The germline V and J ends were trimmed by 0 bases and 2 bases, with 10 bases remaining between them. This CDR3 comprises 15 residues. CDR1 MNHNS and CDR2 SASEGT come from the germline V gene. The CDR3 protein is CASSEAAGDQETQYF. The CDR3 nucleotides read TGTGCCAGCAGTGAAGCGGCAGGGGATCAAGAGACCCAGTACTTC.

The chain recombines TRBV7-6 with TRBJ2-3; D is perhaps TRBD1 (6 bases). CDR3 length: 16 amino acids. V shed 0 bases and J shed 3 bases, with 13 bases lying between them. The germline CDR1 and CDR2 sequences are SGHVS and FNYEAQ. CDR3 bases: TGTGCCAGCAGCTTAGCCCACAGGGTGGGGACAGATACGCAGTATTTT. Protein product: CASSLAHRVGTDTQYF.

This chain joins TRBV6-2 or TRBV6-3 and TRBJ1-1, with D tentatively TRBD1 (6 bases). Deletions cut 6 bases from V and 10 bases from J, with 12 bases between. This CDR3 is built from 11 residues. Per the germline V gene, CDR1 is MNHEY and CDR2 is SVGEGT. The CDR3 DNA follows: TGTGCCAGCAGCCCTGGAGGGGGAGCTTTCTTT. Translation: CASSPGGGAFF.

The chain combines TRBV28 with TRBJ1-6; D gene ambiguous. With 10 bases removed from V and 0 bases from J, the gap between germline ends came to 16 bases. The V gene's germline CDR1 is MDHEN and CDR2 SYDVKM. The CDR3 loop spans 16 amino acids. The CDR3 spells CAIHGGPNSYNSPLHF. In DNA form, the CDR3 reads TGTGCCATCCACGGAGGGCCCAACTCCTATAATTCACCCCTCCACTTT.

This clonotype was counted a few times. The chain is built from TRBV12-3 or TRBV12-4 and TRBJ2-4; 8 bases fit TRBD1. Germline trimming cut 5 bases from V and 0 bases from J; bases unmatched to any gene: 9. CDR3 size: 17 residues. CDR3 residues: CASSAPGTGRAKNIQYF. CDR3 nucleotide sequence: TGTGCCAGCAGTGCTCCCGGGACAGGAAGAGCCAAAAACATTCAGTACTTC.

V and J are TRBV7-3 and TRBJ2-2, with 7 bases matching TRBD1. Germline loops: CDR1 SGHTA, CDR2 FQGTGA. Germline trimming cut 4 bases from V and 6 bases from J; bases unmatched to any gene: 5. The CDR3 has 14 residues. The CDR3 bases are TGTGCCAGCAGCTCGACAGGGAATCCCGGGGAGCTGTTTTTT. It codes for CASSSTGNPGELFF.

J is TRBJ2-3 and V is TRBV27; possibly TRBD1 or TRBD2 for D (6 bases each). Trimming took 3 bases from V and 6 from J, leaving 19 bases between them. The CDR3 sequence is 16 residues long. Germline loops: CDR1 MNHEY, CDR2 SMNVEV (reference sequence). The CDR3 is CASSFNVQGGGDTQYF. The CDR3 bases are TGTGCCAGCAGTTTCAACGTACAGGGAGGAGGGGATACGCAGTATTTT.

In this sample, this clonotype turned up a few times. The chain joins TRBV10-3 to TRBJ2-1; 11 bases are a match to TRBD2. The CDR3 contains 14 residues. Germline V gene data show CDR1 as ENHRY and CDR2 as SYGVKD. J lost 9 bases, V lost 5 bases, and 6 bases had no gene match. The CDR3 region is CAISLAGGPREQFF. As DNA, the CDR3 is TGTGCCATCAGTCTAGCGGGGGGCCCCCGTGAGCAGTTCTTC.

This clonotype came up many times. This chain connects TRBV28 to TRBJ2-2, with a weak D call TRBD2 (5 bases). V shed 4 bases and J shed 5 bases, with 26 bases lying between them. The CDR3 contains 19 residues. Germline V lookup: CDR1 MDHEN, CDR2 SYDVKM. The CDR3, as DNA: TGTGCCAGCAGTTCGGGCGGCGGCGGGCCCGATATTGTGACCGGGGAGCTGTTTTTT. This encodes CASSSGGGGPDIVTGELFF.

V usage is TRBV7-9 and J usage is TRBJ2-1; D is unresolved. The CDR3 loop spans 12 amino acids. V lost 2 bases and J lost 8, with 7 bases in between. CDR1 is SEHNR, CDR2 FQNEAQ, per germline (reference sequence). The CDR3 DNA sequence: TGTGCCAGCAGCTTAATAAGAGATGAGCAGTTCTTC. Protein sequence: CASSLIRDEQFF. Full variable domain (remainder filled in from reference TRBV7-9 and TRBJ2-1): DTGVSQNPRHKITKRGQNVTFRCDPISEHNRLYWYRQTLGQGPEFLTYFQNEAQLEKSRLLSDRFSAERPKGSFSTLEIQRTEQGDSAMYLCASSLIRDEQFFGPGTRLTVL.

This clonotype showed up just a few times. The chain couples TRBV7-2 to TRBJ2-3; D ambiguous. Per the germline V gene, CDR1 is SGHTA and CDR2 is FQGNSA. CDR3 length equals 14 residues. The V and J ends lost 1 base and 4 bases respectively, with 9 bases between them. CDR3 region: CASSLGDRADTQYF. The CDR3 region has the DNA TGTGCCAGCAGCTTAGGAGATCGGGCAGATACGCAGTATTTT.

The chain employs TRBV20-1 and TRBJ2-1; no firm D call. This CDR3 spans 13 amino acids. V was trimmed by 4 bases and J by 0 bases, leaving 7 bases between them. Germline V gene sequence: CDR1 DFQATT, CDR2 SNEGSKA (reference sequence). The CDR3 DNA reads as TGCAGTGCTATTTTCGTCTCCTACAATGAGCAGTTCTTC. Translation: CSAIFVSYNEQFF.

This chain uses TRBV28 with TRBJ2-7, with a tentative D call TRBD2 (5 bases). Trimming cost V 7 bases and J 4 bases, with 17 bases left between them. This CDR3 is 14 amino acids long. Per the germline V gene, CDR1 is MDHEN and CDR2 is SYDVKM. DNA for the CDR3: TGTGCCAGCACTACTGGACTCAACCTATACGAGCAGTACTTC. Its protein is CASTTGLNLYEQYF.

In its sample, this clonotype was seen a few times. Here the CDR3 DNA reads TGTGCCAGCAGCCGTAACCGGGACAGGGGTTACGAGCAGTACTTC. Translating gives CASSRNRDRGYEQYF. The genes are TRBV6-2 or TRBV6-3 and TRBJ2-7; TRBD1 agrees at 10 bases. This CDR3 contains 15 residues. Germline CDR1 MNHEY, CDR2 SVGEGT. With V trimmed by 6 bases and J by 4 bases, 9 bases remained unmatched.

The chain uses TRBV10-3 and TRBJ2-7; D possibly corresponds to TRBD2 (7 bases). The CDR3 covers 14 residues. CDR1 and CDR2 (germline): ENHRY, SYGVKD. V lost 0 bases and J 5 bases, leaving 11 bases between the germline ends. The CDR3 spells CAISESGGGNEQYF. CDR3 in DNA: TGTGCCATCAGTGAGTCGGGAGGGGGTAACGAGCAGTACTTC.

The chain links TRBV7-3 to TRBJ2-2; 8 bases agree with TRBD2. The germline gives CDR1 SGHTA, CDR2 FQGTGA. V dropped 1 base and J dropped 8; count of bases not matched to a gene: 15. The CDR3 is made up of 18 amino acids. CDR3 bases: TGTGCCAGCAGCTTAATCCCCGGTAGCGGGGTGGTAGGAGGGGAGCTGTTTTTT. Amino acid sequence: CASSLIPGSGVVGGELFF.